This TCR beta chain was captured by sequencing in a study of CD4+ T cells in melanoma (dated by TCRdb to 2021 to 2024). Study-wide context: The study examined neoantigen-specific CD4+ T cells in human melanoma.

The protocol used for the library was the immunoSEQ multiplex PCR assay. Not all clones reach the TCRdb copy of this immuneACCESS table, which keeps in-frame sequences only. Checked studies attribute under half of the gap to unresolved V genes and leave the rest unexplained. This sample comprises around 110,000 clones, over 80% of them detected only once. The ten largest account for about 3.3% of the sample. Comment on this clone: Its antigen is currently not known. The sample holds no much larger clone one base away, and base qualities are not on file.

Patients with melanoma were used as donors. V is cut by 0 bases and J by 9 bases, and the space between the germline ends is 14 bases. There are 14 amino acids in the CDR3, from cysteine to phenylalanine inclusive. Only the CDR3 part of the read is kept: 42 bases, read in frame from the first base. CDR1 and CDR2 (SGHDN, FVKESK) derive from the germline V gene. General study outcomes and caveats: According to the report, neoantigen-specific CD4+ T cells in melanoma displayed diverse differentiation states. Neoantigen-specific CD4+ T cells were reported to be correlated with the function of CD8+ T cells, macrophages and B cells.

The sequence derives from a human donor with melanoma. The V and J segments used are TRBV14 and TRBJ1-2; too little of a D gene remains to name it. The sequencing input was peripheral blood. The CDR3 amino acid sequence is: CASSQDTKGGSYTF. The bases are TGTGCCAGCAGCCAAGATACGAAGGGAGGGAGCTACACCTTC.